These 9 T cell receptor beta chains share one sample of origin, sequenced in a study of blood T cell repertoires in COVID-19. Measured with immunoSEQ multiplex PCR; TCRdb has only the in-frame clones, and not every one. The sample includes tens of thousands of clones, approximately 87% of them seen just once. Sequencing used peripheral blood. Source of these receptors: a man in his sixties with acute or convalescent COVID-19.

The chain employs TRBV10-3 and TRBJ1-2, with a tentative D call TRBD1 (5 bases). Germline V lookup: CDR1 ENHRY, CDR2 SYGVKD. The CDR3 is made up of 15 amino acids. V shed 3 bases and J shed 5 bases, with 16 bases lying between them. The CDR3 reads CAISEVGTGRYGYTF. The CDR3 DNA follows: TGTGCCATCAGTGAAGTGGGGACGGGGAGGTATGGCTACACCTTC.

In DNA form, the CDR3 reads TGTGCCAGCAGTGAAGAGGCAGGGGGCGCGGCAGATACGCAGTATTTT. It codes for CASSEEAGGAADTQYF. The J gene is TRBJ2-3, the V gene TRBV6-1; TRBD1 matches at 8 bases. After removal of 1 base from V and 4 bases from J, the junction contained 7 bases not matched to a gene. Germline V gene lookup returns CDR1 MNHNS and CDR2 SASEGT. The CDR3 extends over 16 amino acids.

This clone was picked up one time. This chain uses TRBV3-1 (or the pseudogene TRBV3-2) with TRBJ2-3, with TRBD1 as a possible D gene (5 bases). With 4 bases removed from V and 0 bases from J, the gap between germline ends came to 17 bases. Germline lookup yields CDR1 LGHDT and CDR2 YNNKEL (reference sequence). The CDR3 has 17 amino acids. The CDR3 spells CASSPIGVAISTDTQYF. The CDR3 DNA reads as TGTGCCAGCAGCCCAATAGGGGTGGCAATCAGCACAGATACGCAGTATTTT.

The V call is TRBV13, the J call TRBJ1-1; 7 bases align to TRBD1. The CDR3 runs to 15 residues. V shed 5 bases, J shed 1 base, and the junction held 7 bases outside the gene matches. Per germline, CDR1 PRHDT and CDR2 FYEKMQ (reference sequence). CDR3 sequence: CASSLRGQGNTEAFF. CDR3 DNA sequence: TGTGCCAGCAGCCTGAGGGGGCAGGGGAACACTGAAGCTTTCTTT. Drawing the rest from reference TRBV13 and TRBJ1-1, the complete variable domain is AAGVIQSPRHLIKEKRETATLKCYPIPRHDTVYWYQQGPGQDPQFLISFYEKMQSDKGSIPDRFSAQQFSDYHSELNMSSLELGDSALYFCASSLRGQGNTEAFFGQGTRLTVV.

V gene TRBV19 combines with J gene TRBJ1-5, with TRBD1 matching 7 bases. The V segment lost 6 bases and the J segment 2 bases; nucleotides outside the gene matches: 7. Germline V CDR1 and CDR2: LNHDA, SQIVND (reference sequence). CDR3 length: 15 residues. The CDR3 nucleotides are TGTGCCAGTAGACCGACAGGGCCGGGCAATCAGCCCCAGCATTTT. Protein sequence: CASRPTGPGNQPQHF.

The chain couples TRBV7-2 to TRBJ2-3, with TRBD2 identical over 10 bases. Trimming cost V 0 bases and J 4 bases; bases outside gene matches: 10. The CDR3 sequence is 18 residues long. CDR1 is SGHTA, CDR2 FQGNSA, per germline. CDR3 in DNA: TGTGCCAGCAGCTTAGCTTCACTAGCGGGGAGTGGGTCAGATACGCAGTATTTT. Protein sequence: CASSLASLAGSGSDTQYF.

This rearrangement joins TRBV30 to TRBJ2-5; tentative D call: TRBD1 (5 bases). The CDR3 has 13 amino acids. CDR1 is GTSNPN, CDR2 SVGIG, per germline (reference sequence). The V and J ends lost 5 bases and 5 bases respectively, with 15 bases between them. Here the CDR3 reads CAWGARVTETQYF. The CDR3 DNA reads as TGTGCCTGGGGCGCCAGGGTAACCGAGACCCAGTACTTC.

This clone was recorded once. The chain carries TRBV27 and TRBJ2-5, with a weak D call TRBD2 (6 bases). Germline V gene sequence: CDR1 MNHEY, CDR2 SMNVEV (reference sequence). V lost 6 bases and J lost 10, with 18 bases in between. The CDR3 contains 13 residues. The CDR3 here is CASRTAGKWGQYF. Written as DNA, the CDR3 is TGTGCCAGCAGGACGGCGGGGAAGTGGGGCCAGTACTTC.

This rearrangement joins TRBV7-2 to TRBJ1-5, with a possible D match to TRBD1 (6 bases). The CDR3 sequence is 14 residues long. CDR1 is SGHTA and CDR2 is FQGNSA in the germline V gene. The V gene lost 3 bases and the J gene lost 2 bases, with 8 bases spanning the gap. CDR3 residues: CASSLDSGNQPQHF. The DNA of the CDR3 is TGTGCCAGCAGCTTGGACAGCGGCAATCAGCCCCAGCATTTT.